The rows below give T cell receptor beta chains drawn from one sample of a study of quantifying T cell responses using KT2 cells. TCRdb re-analysed the UMI-ligation and nested PCR reads in MiXCR, keeping a single row per CDR3 protein. Of tens of thousands of distinct CDR3 sequences listed, roughly 8% were seen once; the top ten hold approximately 15%. Sequencing was carried out using PBMCs spiked with cells of the T cell clone KT2. The receptors come from a human donor. CDR3s include the opening cysteine and the closing phenylalanine or tryptophan. The D gene is left open where the match is weak. The size field is filled for only some rows; it gives once, few, many or a size class.

j_gene | v_gene | len | abundance | d_gene | CDR3nt | CDR3aa
TRBJ2-3 | TRBV7-9 | 20 | NA | NA | TGTGCCAGCAGCTCCCCAGGGGGCTATGAACTAGCGGAGAGCACAGATACGCAGTATTTT | CASSSPGGYELAESTDTQYF
TRBJ2-1 | TRBV11-2 | 17 | NA | NA | TGTGCCAGCAGCTTAGTCTCCGGGGTGAGCTCCTACAATGAGCAGTTCTTC | CASSLVSGVSSYNEQFF
TRBJ1-1 | TRBV29-1 | 10 | many | NA | TGCAGCGTTGAGGTCGGGATGGCTTTCTTT | CSVEVGMAFF
TRBJ1-5 | TRBV6-1 | 13 | many | NA | TGTGCCAGCGCGGCAGATAGCAATCAGCCCCAGCATTTT | CASAADSNQPQHF
TRBJ2-7 | TRBV3-1 | 14 | few | NA | TGTGCCAGCAGCCAAGACATGCCGGGGTACGAGCAGTACTTC | CASSQDMPGYEQYF
TRBJ1-2 | TRBV6-5 | 13 | many | NA | TGTGCCAGCCAGTACAGTCGGCGTGATGGCTACACCTTC | CASQYSRRDGYTF
TRBJ1-1 | TRBV11-2 | 16 | many | NA | TGTGCCAGCAGCTTAGATATCGACACGATAAACACTGAAGCTTTCTTT | CASSLDIDTINTEAFF
TRBJ1-4 | TRBV5-1 | 14 | many | NA | TGCGCCAGCAGCCGATCCGGAAACGGGGAAAAACTGTTTTTT | CASSRSGNGEKLFF
TRBJ2-7 | TRBV6-2/TRBV6-3 | 13 | few | NA | TGTGCCAGCAGTTATTCGGGTACCTACGAGCAGTACTTC | CASSYSGTYEQYF
TRBJ2-2 | TRBV27 | 14 | many | TRBD2 | TGTGCCAGCAGTTTATGGGAGGGGACCGGGGAGCTGTTTTTT | CASSLWEGTGELFF
TRBJ2-3 | TRBV5-4 | 16 | few | NA | TGTGCCAGCAGCTTAACTCGAATCTCTAGCACAGATACGCAGTATTTT | CASSLTRISSTDTQYF
TRBJ2-7 | TRBV7-9 | 15 | many | TRBD1 | TGTGCCAGCAGCTCGACCGGGACAGGGAAGGGCGAGCAGTACTTC | CASSSTGTGKGEQYF
TRBJ1-1 | TRBV6-5 | 13 | many | TRBD1 | TGTGCCAGCAGTTACCGGGACAGCACTGAAGCTTTCTTT | CASSYRDSTEAFF
TRBJ1-5 | TRBV6-1 | 16 | few | NA | TGTGCCAGCAGTGAAGACAGCCCTATTGGCAATCAGCCCCAGCATTTT | CASSEDSPIGNQPQHF
TRBJ2-1 | TRBV20-1 | 14 | many | TRBD2 | TGCAGTGCTAGAGATCAAGAGACTAGCGATGAGCAGTTCTTC | CSARDQETSDEQFF
TRBJ2-7 | TRBV6-1 | 15 | few | NA | TGTGCCAGCAGTGAATTGAGGGTGGTACGGGACGAGCAGTACTTC | CASSELRVVRDEQYF
TRBJ2-1 | TRBV5-5 | 15 | NA | TRBD1 | TGTGCCAGCAGCTTGATACAGGGGGGATACAATGAGCAGTTCTTC | CASSLIQGGYNEQFF
TRBJ2-3 | TRBV6-1 | 16 | few | TRBD2 | TGTGCCAGCAGTGATGGGAGCGGGAGAGCCCCAGATACGCAGTATTTT | CASSDGSGRAPDTQYF
TRBJ1-2 | TRBV6-5 | 13 | many | TRBD1 | TGTGCCAGCAGCCGAACAGGGGGGTATGGCTACACCTTC | CASSRTGGYGYTF
TRBJ2-7 | TRBV12-3/TRBV12-4 | 11 | few | NA | TGTGCCAGCCAAATGGGGAATGAGCAGTACTTC | CASQMGNEQYF
TRBJ2-1 | TRBV7-9 | 14 | NA | TRBD2 | TGTGCCAGCAGCCTCGGACTAGCGAGCAATGAGCAGTTCTTC | CASSLGLASNEQFF
TRBJ2-2 | TRBV7-9 | 14 | NA | NA | TGTGCCAGCAGCCCGTCTCCGAACACCGGGGAGCTGTTTTTT | CASSPSPNTGELFF
TRBJ2-3 | TRBV20-1 | 14 | many | TRBD2 | TGCAGTGCTTCCCTGCGGGGGGGGCCAGATACGCAGTATTTT | CSASLRGGPDTQYF
TRBJ2-1 | TRBV6-4 | 14 | medium-sized | NA | TGTGCCAGCAGTGACGACGGGGACTACAATGAGCAGTTCTTC | CASSDDGDYNEQFF
TRBJ1-2 | TRBV4-1 | 15 | few | NA | TGCGCCAGCAGCCAAGGGGGACTGACAGGAAATGGCTACACCTTC | CASSQGGLTGNGYTF
TRBJ2-7 | TRBV12-3/TRBV12-4 | 15 | many | TRBD2 | TGTGCCAGCAGTTTGGGACTAGCCGGTCCCTACGAGCAGTACTTC | CASSLGLAGPYEQYF
TRBJ1-1 | TRBV6-2/TRBV6-3 | 15 | many | TRBD1 | TGTGCCAGCAGTTCAGGGGGCGCGGGGAGAACTGAAGCTTTCTTT | CASSSGGAGRTEAFF
TRBJ2-2 | TRBV2 | 16 | many | TRBD2 | TGTGCCAGCAGTGCGTATTCAGCGGGAGGTACCGGGGAGCTGTTTTTT | CASSAYSAGGTGELFF
TRBJ2-5 | TRBV24-1 | 15 | few | TRBD1 | TGTGCCACCAGTGATTTAAACAGGGGGCTGGAGACCCAGTACTTC | CATSDLNRGLETQYF
TRBJ2-3 | TRBV20-1 | 14 | many | TRBD2 | TGCAGTGTGGAGCGGGGGGGCCGTTGGGATACGCAGTATTTT | CSVERGGRWDTQYF
TRBJ1-2 | TRBV10-2 | 17 | many | TRBD1 | TGCGCCAGCAGTGAGTTCATGACCGGGACAGATAACTATGGCTACACCTTC | CASSEFMTGTDNYGYTF
TRBJ2-7 | TRBV6-2/TRBV6-3 | 16 | many | NA | TGTGCCAGCAGTTACTCGTCCCGGGGGATCCCCTACGAGCAGTACTTC | CASSYSSRGIPYEQYF
TRBJ2-3 | TRBV7-2 | 16 | many | TRBD2 | TGTGCCAGCAGCTTCGGTTCCCCCATTAGCGGGACTACGCAGTATTTT | CASSFGSPISGTTQYF
TRBJ1-2 | TRBV6-1 | 15 | few | NA | TGTGCCAGCAGTGATGAGAGGACGTTGCGCTATGGCTACACCTTC | CASSDERTLRYGYTF
TRBJ2-3 | TRBV9 | 16 | many | TRBD2 | TGTGCCAGCAGCGGCGAGCGGGAGGGTGGCACAGATACGCAGTATTTT | CASSGEREGGTDTQYF
TRBJ2-7 | TRBV10-3 | 14 | NA | NA | TGTGCCATCAGTGAGAGACAGGACGACTACGAGCAGTACTTC | CAISERQDDYEQYF
TRBJ2-7 | TRBV6-5 | 12 | few | TRBD2 | TGTGCCAGCAGCAGCGGGGGGCCCGAGCAGTACTTC | CASSSGGPEQYF
TRBJ2-1 | TRBV2 | 13 | many | NA | TGTGCCAGCAGTGAAAGCAGGCTGGGAGGAGAATTCTTC | CASSESRLGGEFF
TRBJ1-2 | TRBV6-6 | 15 | many | NA | TGTGCCAGCAGGTCTCAGGGATCCCTTAACTATGGCTACACCTTC | CASRSQGSLNYGYTF
TRBJ2-2 | TRBV6-5 | 17 | many | TRBD1 | TGTGCCAGCAGTCGACAGGGAATAGGGGCTAACACCGGGGAGCTGTTTTTT | CASSRQGIGANTGELFF
TRBJ2-3 | TRBV28 | 16 | NA | NA | TGTGCCAGCAGTTTGGGATCCTGGGGGGGCACAGATACGCAGTATTTT | CASSLGSWGGTDTQYF
TRBJ1-2 | TRBV6-2/TRBV6-3 | 15 | many | NA | TGTGCCAGCAGTTACTCGGCAGAGAGAATCTATGGCTACACCTTC | CASSYSAERIYGYTF